These 9 T cell receptor beta chains came from one sample sequenced in a study of T cells in Graves' hyperthyroidism and ophthalmopathy. Amplified TCR beta CDR3 regions derived from RNA transcripts. First-round RT-PCR of the TCR CDR3 relied on the HTBI primer set. MiXCR, applied by TCRdb to the multiplex PCR reads, yields one record per CDR3 protein. The table includes more than 300,000 distinct CDR3 sequences, roughly 14% detected once. The sequenced material came from blood. The receptors were sampled from a woman aged 25 to 39 with Graves' hyperthyroidism.

This clonotype showed up many times. This chain joins TRBV28 and TRBJ1-1; D uncertain. CDR1 and CDR2 (germline): MDHEN, SYDVKM. This CDR3 has 13 amino acids. V lost 7 bases, J lost 1 base, and 10 bases lay in between. The CDR3 sequence: CASTLGANTEAFF. As DNA, the CDR3 is TGTGCCAGCACCCTTGGAGCGAACACTGAAGCTTTCTTT.

This clonotype was recorded many times. This chain links TRBV15 with TRBJ1-2, with 8 bases lining up with TRBD1. The V gene end was trimmed by 1 base and the J gene end by 5 bases; junction bases not matched to a gene: 9. The CDR3 runs 16 residues. The V gene's germline CDR1 is LNHNV and CDR2 YYDKDF (reference sequence). The CDR3 bases are TGTGCCACCAGCAGAGGGACAGGGAGGGAAGCTTATGGCTACACCTTC. Protein product: CATSRGTGREAYGYTF.

The chain is built from TRBV30 and TRBJ1-5; 7 positions match TRBD1. Germline assignment: CDR1 GTSNPN and CDR2 SVGIG (reference sequence). The CDR3 has 14 amino acids. With V trimmed by 5 bases and J by 0 bases, 4 bases remained unmatched. CDR3 sequence: CAWGGQYSNQPQHF. CDR3 coding DNA: TGTGCCTGGGGGGGACAGTATAGCAATCAGCCCCAGCATTTT.

Details on this clonotype: This may be a read error: a much more frequent sequence differs by one nucleotide. The rearrangement uses TRBV28 and TRBJ2-7; 9 bases match TRBD2. The trim removed 5 bases at V and 4 bases at J, leaving 9 bases unmatched. The CDR3 spans 15 residues. Germline values: CDR1 MDHEN, CDR2 SYDVKM. The CDR3 protein is CASSLGLASSYEQYF. In nucleotides, the CDR3 is TGTGCCAGCAGTCTGGGACTAGCCAGCAGTTACGAGCAGTACTTC.

On this clonotype itself: It may be a read error: a sequence one base away is much more abundant. V is TRBV3-1 and J is TRBJ2-7, with D perhaps TRBD2 (6 bases). Germline CDR1 LGHDT, CDR2 YNNKEL (reference sequence). Trimming stripped 4 bases from V and 6 bases from J, with 16 bases between. This CDR3 is built from 14 residues. The CDR3 DNA sequence: TGTGCCAGCAGCCTTCGGGGACTGGGAAGCGAGCAGTACTTC. This encodes CASSLRGLGSEQYF.

J is TRBJ2-2 and V is TRBV10-3; 9 bases agree with TRBD1. Unmatched junction bases numbered 8, after V lost 10 bases and J lost 5 bases. Germline lookup yields CDR1 ENHRY and CDR2 SYGVKD. This CDR3 has 14 residues. CDR3 bases: TGTGCCACACACAGGGGGCGGATTACCGGGGAGCTGTTTTTT. Encoded protein: CATHRGRITGELFF.

This chain uses TRBV9 with TRBJ1-2; 7 bases agree with TRBD1. V was clipped by 0 bases and J by 6 bases; unmatched bases: 20. This CDR3 is 19 amino acids long. Germline-derived CDR1 and CDR2 are SGDLS and YYNGEE. The CDR3 sequence is CASSVEDPRQGGGYNGYTF. Here the CDR3 DNA reads TGTGCCAGCAGCGTAGAGGATCCGCGACAGGGAGGAGGATATAATGGCTACACCTTC.

This clonotype has a handful of counts. The chain combines TRBV29-1 with TRBJ1-4; D unclear. CDR3 length: 13 residues. V gave up 1 base and J gave up 5 bases, with 8 bases separating them. Looked up from germline, CDR1 is SQVTM and CDR2 is ANQGSEA. Written as DNA, the CDR3 is TGCAGCGTTGAAGTAAGGAAAAATGAAAAACTGTTTTTT. The encoded protein is CSVEVRKNEKLFF.

This clonotype was seen a few times. V is TRBV27 and J is TRBJ2-3; 7 nucleotides align to TRBD2. The germline CDR1 and CDR2 sequences are MNHEY and SMNVEV (reference sequence). V was pared by 0 bases and J by 2 bases, with 2 bases of the junction left unmatched. The CDR3 totals 15 residues. Here the CDR3 reads CASSLSGTTTDTQYF. Here the CDR3 DNA reads TGTGCCAGCAGTTTATCGGGGACTACCACAGATACGCAGTATTTT.